This TCR beta chain came from a study of blood T cells in healthy people across ages (dated by TCRdb to the mid-2010s). Turning to the overall study: In model experiments, template switching captured roughly one uniquely barcoded TCR beta cDNA molecule for every two T cells. Using deep sequencing normalized with unique cDNA molecular identifiers, the study measured how TCR beta repertoire diversity changes with age. The study analyzed two additional independent replicas of 1 million unique cDNA reads from the same blood draw for two donors, one aged 18 to 29 and one aged 80 or older. The donors were split into four age groups: young (average around 15 years), middle-aged (about 40), aged (over 55) and long-lived (82). To avoid experimental bias, donors of different ages were randomly spread across the sequencing lanes. The investigation overall reported the following: There was a strong correlation between observed TCR beta diversity and the percentage of naive T cells measured by flow cytometry. Compared with the aged group, the long-lived group had more naive CD4+ T cells, fewer expanded clones and increased TCR diversity, suggesting age selection. Because the CMV infection status of the donors was unknown, age-related changes in expanded clonotypes may potentially have been confounded. Observed TCR beta diversity per million T cells fell roughly linearly with age, and a significant reduction was already apparent by age around 36. Estimates of total diversity based on one million sequenced T cells were considered lower bounds and underestimates. Because profiling used bulk unsorted PBMCs, naive and antigen-experienced compartments could not be compared conclusively.

This clonotype was found once. It lacks a known antigen. Lacking the conserved final phenylalanine or tryptophan, this CDR3 likely reflects a read error. Donors were a few dozen systemically healthy Caucasian individuals from Russia aged 6 to 90 years. Each donor gave about 9.2 milliliters of peripheral blood, drawn into EDTA-treated Vacutainer tubes. Ficoll-Paque density-gradient centrifugation was used to isolate PBMCs, with at least 6 million per sample. Total RNA, at least 5 micrograms per sample, was extracted from PBMCs with Trizol reagent. For every donor, an aliquot of PBMCs went through flow cytometry to measure the percentages of naive CD45RAhigh/CD27high T cells. The method behind the library was 5' RACE. Sequencing relied on an Illumina HiSeq 2500. A second roughly 6 to 11 cycle PCR used a sample-barcoded 5' primer and a J-beta primer mix. A unique molecular identifier was introduced onto each TCR beta cDNA molecule by a template-switch 5' adaptor carrying 12 random nucleotides. Each sample yielded at least 2.5 million CDR3-containing paired-end reads. The Mint cDNA synthesis kit, primed by a TRBC-specific oligonucleotide, was used to synthesize first-strand cDNA from all RNA. Following uracil-DNA glycosylase treatment, a first 18-cycle PCR with universal primers M1SS and BC2_uni_R was performed on all cDNA. The authors' pipeline ran thus. Normalization of each sample was performed by random selection of 1 million high-quality reads, each carrying a distinct molecular identifier. Reads sharing molecular identifiers were discarded rather than binned into consensus sequences. MiTCR, set to a Q25 quality threshold and the strictest error-elimination algorithm, was used for CDR3 identification, clonotype clustering and error correction. A nonparametric unseen species model with Euler transformation was used to estimate a lower bound on total TCR beta diversity. TCRdb trimmed the raw reads at Q25, called clones with MiXCR and kept productive beta chains. All rows with the same CDR3 protein become a single entry with the most common DNA and genes. TCRdb's processing, not the authors', yielded these V and J calls. The sample table holds roughly 1,700,000 distinct CDR3 sequences, of which approximately 28% were seen once. Jointly, the top ten make up less than 9.5% of the sample.

Reading the germline V gene gives CDR1 SGHDT and CDR2 YYEEEE. The CDR3 length is 13 residues, termini included. The only DNA kept is the CDR3, 39 bases in frame from the first base. Sequencing was performed on blood. The receptor chain draws on TRBV5-6 and TRBJ1-2; 7 central bases correspond to TRBD1. The receptor was derived from a woman in her twenties or thirties in good health. CDR3 sequence: CASSPGQNYDYTV. The base sequence is TGTGCCAGCAGCCCGGGACAGAACTATGACTACACCGTC.